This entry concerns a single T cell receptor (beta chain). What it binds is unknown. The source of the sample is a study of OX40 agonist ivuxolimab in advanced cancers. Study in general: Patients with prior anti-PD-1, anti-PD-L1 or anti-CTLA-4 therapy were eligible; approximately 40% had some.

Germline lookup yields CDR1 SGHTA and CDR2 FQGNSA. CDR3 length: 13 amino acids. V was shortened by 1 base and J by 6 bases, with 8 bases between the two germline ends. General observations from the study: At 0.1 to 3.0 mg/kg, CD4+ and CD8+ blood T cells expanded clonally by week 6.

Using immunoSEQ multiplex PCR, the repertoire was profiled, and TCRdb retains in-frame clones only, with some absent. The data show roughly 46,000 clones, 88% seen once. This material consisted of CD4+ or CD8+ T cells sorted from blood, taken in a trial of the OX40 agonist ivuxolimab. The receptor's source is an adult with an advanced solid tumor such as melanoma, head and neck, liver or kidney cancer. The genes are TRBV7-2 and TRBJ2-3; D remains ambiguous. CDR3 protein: CASSLDLRDTQYF. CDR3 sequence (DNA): TGTGCCAGCAGCTTAGATTTGAGGGATACGCAGTATTTT. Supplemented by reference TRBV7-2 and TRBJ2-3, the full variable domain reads GAGVSQSPSNKVTEKGKDVELRCDPISGHTALYWYRQSLGQGLEFLIYFQGNSAPDKSGLPSDRFSAERTGGSVSTLTIQRTQQEDSAVYLCASSLDLRDTQYFGPGTRLTVL.